This T cell receptor beta chain is from a study of technical replicates of blood from a few donors. The protocol was immunoSEQ multiplex PCR, while the TCRdb copy is restricted to in-frame clones and leaves out a portion. The table records roughly 87,000 clones, 90% to 95% of them present only once. This clone occurred once. This TCR derives from a human donor in good health. Sequencing was carried out using T cells isolated from PBMCs.

CDR3 sequence (DNA): TGTGCCAGCAGAGCGGTTAGCTCCTACAATGAGCAGTTCTTC. Translated: CASRAVSSYNEQFF. The J gene is TRBJ2-1, the V gene TRBV2, with D possibly matching TRBD2 (5 bases). Germline loops: CDR1 SNHLY, CDR2 FYNNEI. This CDR3 contains 14 residues. The germline V and J ends were trimmed by 6 bases and 0 bases, with 9 bases remaining between them. Using reference TRBV2 and TRBJ2-1 for the parts outside the CDR3, the full variable domain is EPEVTQTPSHQVTQMGQEVILRCVPISNHLYFYWYRQILGQKVEFLVSFYNNEISEKSEIFDDQFSVERPDGSNFTLKIRSTKLEDSAMYFCASRAVSSYNEQFFGPGTRLTVL.